Below, 14 T cell receptor beta chains from the same sample are listed, as sequenced in a study of human T cells and chemical hapten exposure. This sample's time point: patch test 1, 2 weeks after DPC sensitization. Treatment: therapeutic diphenylcyclopropenone sensitization with weekly scalp DPC. TCRdb passed the RACE reads through MiXCR, listing each CDR3 protein once. The repertoire has about 90,000 distinct CDR3 sequences, 10% to 13% of them found once; the top ten carry 2% to 2.5%. The sequences come from whole blood, collected in connection with sensitization to the hapten diphenylcyclopropenone (DPC). These receptor sequences come from a man aged 40-49 years with alopecia areata. Some clones in this sample may be carry-over from other donors' samples.

The chain carries TRBV6-5 and TRBJ2-2; 15 bases align to TRBD2. The germline V gene encodes CDR1 MNHEY and CDR2 SVGAGI. The V and J ends lost 5 bases and 5 bases, in that order; junction bases with no gene match: 12. CDR3 size: 19 residues. CDR3 DNA: TGTGCCAGCAGTCCCCTCGGGACTAGCGGGGGGAGAAGGACCGGGGAGCTGTTTTTT. Protein: CASSPLGTSGGRRTGELFF.

The gene calls are TRBV5-8 and TRBJ2-7; D is unresolved. V was trimmed by 2 bases and J by 5 bases, leaving 5 bases between them. The CDR3 is 11 amino acids. Germline V gives CDR1 SGHTS, CDR2 YDEGEE. CDR3 sequence: CASSFLDEQYF. The CDR3 nucleotides are TGTGCCAGCAGCTTCCTTGACGAGCAGTACTTC.

This clonotype was counted only a few times. This rearrangement joins TRBV18 to TRBJ2-6, with D perhaps TRBD1 or TRBD2 (5 bases each). The CDR3 consists of 17 residues. The V gene lost 5 bases and the J gene lost 6 bases, with 20 bases spanning the gap. CDR1 is KGHSH and CDR2 is LQKENI in the germline V gene. In DNA, the CDR3 is TGTGCCAGCTCATCGACTTTGGGGGTTATGGAGGCCAACGTCCTGACTTTC. Amino acid sequence: CASSSTLGVMEANVLTF.

Only a few counts were recorded for this clonotype. This chain uses TRBV7-9 with TRBJ2-1; D possibly corresponds to TRBD2 (5 bases). The germline CDR1 and CDR2 sequences are SEHNR and FQNEAQ (reference sequence). This CDR3 is 15 amino acids long. Between the trimmed V and J ends, which lost 3 bases and 6 bases, there was a span of 15 bases. The CDR3 loop is CASSFRDIAPNEQFF. As DNA, the CDR3 is TGTGCCAGCAGCTTCCGGGATATAGCCCCCAATGAGCAGTTCTTC.

The gene calls are TRBV7-2 and TRBJ2-3, with 10 bases matching TRBD2. V lost 6 bases, J lost 0 bases, and 0 bases stayed unmatched. The CDR3 consists of 14 residues. Germline V gene lookup returns CDR1 SGHTA and CDR2 FQGNSA. The CDR3 nucleotides read TGTGCCAGCAGACTAGCGGGGAGCACAGATACGCAGTATTTT. Protein sequence: CASRLAGSTDTQYF.

In its sample, this clonotype was seen a few times. V and J are TRBV30 and TRBJ2-7, with unresolved D. Germline V gives CDR1 GTSNPN, CDR2 SVGIG (reference sequence). CDR3 length: 11 residues. Trimming pared 5 bases from V and 7 bases from J, leaving 12 bases between. This chain's CDR3 is CAWALGEEQYF. Written as DNA, the CDR3 is TGTGCCTGGGCCCTAGGTGAGGAGCAGTACTTC.

This clonotype showed up just a few times. CDR3 in amino acids: CASSEPGQAFYGYTF. The CDR3 DNA sequence: TGTGCCAGCAGTGAACCGGGACAGGCGTTCTATGGCTACACCTTC. The V gene is TRBV25-1, the J gene TRBJ1-2, with 8 bases identical to TRBD1. Germline-derived CDR1 and CDR2 are MGHDK and SYGVNS. This CDR3 region has 15 residues. The junction had 6 bases not matched to a gene; V was cut back by 2 bases and J by 4 bases.

Only a few counts were recorded for this clonotype. The chain is built from TRBV20-1 and TRBJ2-1; 7 positions match TRBD2. CDR3 length: 15 residues. Losses at the gene ends were 2 bases for V and 6 bases for J; bases not matched to a gene: 10. Germline loops: CDR1 DFQATT, CDR2 SNEGSKA (reference sequence). CDR3 residues: CSARSWGEGFNEQFF. CDR3 DNA sequence: TGCAGTGCTAGATCCTGGGGGGAGGGCTTCAATGAGCAGTTCTTC.

This clonotype was recorded a few times. The rearrangement links TRBV10-3 to TRBJ1-4; D is uncertain. The CDR3 runs 13 residues. From germline, CDR1 is ENHRY and CDR2 SYGVKD. V was clipped by 1 base and J by 8 bases, with 8 bases between them. For the CDR3, the DNA is TGTGCCATCAGTGAGTTTTCTCGCGAAAAACTGTTTTTT. Its translation: CAISEFSREKLFF.

This chain uses TRBV6-5 with TRBJ2-7; D tentatively reads TRBD1 or TRBD2 (5 bases each). The CDR3 extends over 11 amino acids. Per germline, CDR1 MNHEY and CDR2 SVGAGI. V was shortened by 2 bases and J by 9 bases, with 8 bases between the two germline ends. CDR3 in DNA: TGTGCCAGCAGTTACGGGGGTTCGCAGTACGTC. Protein product: CASSYGGSQYV.

This clonotype has only a few counts. The gene calls are TRBV20-1 and TRBJ2-3, with D perhaps TRBD2 (5 bases). The CDR3 totals 15 residues. V was trimmed by 5 bases and J by 2 bases, leaving 17 bases between them. Germline V lookup: CDR1 DFQATT, CDR2 SNEGSKA (reference sequence). CDR3 amino acids: CSAPKSERFTDTQYF. The CDR3 region has the DNA TGCAGTGCTCCAAAGAGCGAGCGGTTCACAGATACGCAGTATTTT.

This clonotype was detected a few times. DNA of the CDR3: TGCAGTGCTCCGATCCGGACTAGCGGGAGTCACGAGCAGTACTTC. Residues: CSAPIRTSGSHEQYF. V is TRBV20-1 and J is TRBJ2-7, with 13 bases lining up with TRBD2. With 5 bases clipped from V and 5 bases from J, the junction kept 9 bases outside the gene matches. The CDR3 consists of 15 residues. Germline loops: CDR1 DFQATT, CDR2 SNEGSKA (reference sequence).

This rearrangement joins TRBV7-9 to TRBJ2-1, with TRBD2 identical over 11 bases. The germline CDR1 and CDR2 sequences are SEHNR and FQNEAQ (reference sequence). The CDR3 has 15 residues. Germline trimming cut 5 bases from V and 5 bases from J; bases unmatched to any gene: 5. The CDR3 reads CASSVPGLADNEQFF. The DNA for the CDR3 is TGTGCCAGCAGCGTCCCGGGACTAGCGGACAATGAGCAGTTCTTC.

Only a few counts were recorded for this clonotype. This rearrangement joins TRBV7-3 to TRBJ2-5, with 7 bases identical to TRBD2. Germline V gene lookup returns CDR1 SGHTA and CDR2 FQGTGA. CDR3 size: 14 residues. The trim removed 2 bases at V and 1 base at J, leaving 1 base unmatched. The CDR3 spells CASSLAGVQETQYF. The CDR3 DNA follows: TGTGCCAGCAGCTTAGCGGGGGTCCAAGAGACCCAGTACTTC.